Below are 26 T cell receptor beta chains sequenced from a single sample in a study of blood T cell repertoires in COVID-19. Using immunoSEQ multiplex PCR, the repertoire was profiled, and TCRdb retains in-frame clones only, with some absent. The data show about 140,000 clones, around 80% seen once. Specimen: peripheral blood. These receptors came from an elderly woman with active or convalescent COVID-19.

The CDR3 loop reads CAWSVQSSSGQFF. The DNA of the CDR3 is TGTGCCTGGAGTGTACAGTCATCTAGCGGGCAGTTCTTC. The chain couples TRBV30 to TRBJ2-1; 7 bases map to TRBD2. V shed 0 bases, J shed 12 bases, and the junction held 8 bases outside the gene matches. Germline V gene sequence: CDR1 GTSNPN, CDR2 SVGIG (reference sequence). The CDR3 spans 13 residues.

The chain couples TRBV18 to TRBJ1-2, with TRBD1 matching over 11 bases. Per the germline V gene, CDR1 is KGHSH and CDR2 is LQKENI. V dropped 1 base and J dropped 6; count of bases not matched to a gene: 10. This CDR3 has 17 amino acids. CDR3 bases: TGTGCCAGCTCACCACGGACAGGGGGCGGGGAAGGCCATGGCTACACCTTC. It translates to CASSPRTGGGEGHGYTF.

The rearrangement joins TRBV27 to TRBJ2-3, with 10 bases matching TRBD2. The CDR3 totals 16 residues. The germline gives CDR1 MNHEY, CDR2 SMNVEV (reference sequence). V lost 6 bases and J lost 2; bases outside the gene matches: 8. CDR3 amino acids: CASRILLAGPTDTQYF. The CDR3 nucleotides read TGTGCCAGCAGGATTCTACTAGCGGGACCCACAGATACGCAGTATTTT.

V is TRBV19 and J is TRBJ1-2, with D uncertain. The V and J ends lost 7 bases and 8 bases respectively, with 20 bases between them. The CDR3 has 14 residues. Germline V gene sequence: CDR1 LNHDA, CDR2 SQIVND (reference sequence). The CDR3 here is CASKVNPSSGGYTF. The CDR3 region has the DNA TGTGCCAGTAAAGTCAATCCTAGCTCGGGAGGCTACACCTTC.

This clone has just one count. The CDR3: CASSLYRGLSEKLFF. CDR3 in DNA: TGTGCCAGCAGCTTATACAGGGGGCTTAGTGAAAAACTGTTTTTT. The rearrangement uses TRBV7-2 and TRBJ1-4; 9 nucleotides match TRBD1. Germline V gives CDR1 SGHTA, CDR2 FQGNSA. The CDR3 is 15 residues long. With 2 bases clipped from V and 7 bases from J, the junction kept 5 bases outside the gene matches.

CDR3: CARRPGVNTEAFF. The CDR3 DNA reads as TGTGCCAGAAGACCGGGAGTGAACACTGAAGCTTTCTTT. The chain couples TRBV2 to TRBJ1-1; D call uncertain. This CDR3 region has 13 residues. From germline, CDR1 is SNHLY and CDR2 FYNNEI. Trimming took 9 bases from V and 0 from J, leaving 11 bases between them. The variable domain in full, with the rest retrieved from reference TRBV2 and TRBJ1-1, is EPEVTQTPSHQVTQMGQEVILRCVPISNHLYFYWYRQILGQKVEFLVSFYNNEISEKSEIFDDQFSVERPDGSNFTLKIRSTKLEDSAMYFCARRPGVNTEAFFGQGTRLTVV.

This clone was found a few times. Other DNA sequences in this sample translate to the same CDR3. The V gene is TRBV9, the J gene TRBJ1-3, with a possible D match to TRBD1 (6 bases). V gave up 4 bases and J gave up 0 bases, with 11 bases separating them. Germline values: CDR1 SGDLS, CDR2 YYNGEE. The CDR3 is made up of 15 amino acids. In DNA form, the CDR3 reads TGTGCCAGCAGCCCCAGGGACAACTCTGGAAACACCATATATTTT. Protein sequence: CASSPRDNSGNTIYF. Full variable domain (remainder filled in from reference TRBV9 and TRBJ1-3): DSGVTQTPKHLITATGQRVTLRCSPRSGDLSVYWYQQSLDQGLQFLIQYYNGEERAKGNILERFSAQQFPDLHSELNLSSLELGDSALYFCASSPRDNSGNTIYFGEGSWLTVV.

The chain carries TRBV19 and TRBJ2-2; D is unresolved. This CDR3 has 12 residues. The V end lost 7 bases, the J end lost 5 bases, and 8 bases lay between the germline ends. Germline CDR1 LNHDA, CDR2 SQIVND (reference sequence). CDR3 DNA sequence: TGTGCCAGTACCCACTATACCGGGGAGCTGTTTTTT. Its translation is CASTHYTGELFF.

This rearrangement joins TRBV11-1 to TRBJ1-2, with D hard to call. The CDR3 consists of 13 residues. V was trimmed by 5 bases and J by 2 bases, leaving 9 bases between them. Germline CDR1 reads SGHAT; CDR2 reads FQDESV (reference sequence). CDR3 bases: TGTGCCAGCAGCCGAGGAGCGAACTATGGCTACACCTTC. This gives the protein CASSRGANYGYTF.

The gene calls are TRBV5-4 and TRBJ1-2; D is possibly TRBD1 (5 bases). CDR1 is SGHNT and CDR2 is YYREEE in the germline V gene (reference sequence). V shed 4 bases and J shed 6 bases, with 13 bases lying between them. The CDR3 totals 13 residues. The CDR3 is CASSLIAGDGYTF. The CDR3 DNA reads TGTGCCAGCAGCCTGATTGCGGGGGATGGCTACACCTTC. Based on the CDR3 plus reference TRBV5-4 and TRBJ1-2, the full variable domain is ETGVTQSPTHLIKTRGQQVTLRCSSQSGHNTVSWYQQALGQGPQFIFQYYREEENGRGNFPPRFSGLQFPNYSSELNVNALELDDSALYLCASSLIAGDGYTFGSGTRLTVV.

V is TRBV19 and J is TRBJ2-2, with D perhaps matching TRBD1 (6 bases). The CDR3 runs 16 residues. Trimming left V 6 bases short and J 4 bases short, with 18 bases between. Germline CDR1 and CDR2: LNHDA and SQIVND (reference sequence). Here the CDR3 DNA reads TGTGCCAGTAGACTGGACAGTCTAACTCGCACCGGGGAGCTGTTTTTT. It is translated as CASRLDSLTRTGELFF.

The chain combines TRBV28 with TRBJ1-2; 7 positions agree with TRBD1. Germline V gene lookup returns CDR1 MDHEN and CDR2 SYDVKM. The CDR3 sequence is 15 residues long. J lost 4 bases, V lost 2 bases, and 7 bases had no gene match. The CDR3 sequence: CASSLDYRGPYGYTF. As DNA, the CDR3 is TGTGCCAGCAGTTTAGATTACAGGGGACCCTATGGCTACACCTTC.

V is TRBV7-2 and J is TRBJ1-1, with D unresolved. V lost 3 bases and J lost 7, with 15 bases in between. The CDR3 runs 14 residues. The germline gives CDR1 SGHTA, CDR2 FQGNSA. CDR3 in DNA: TGTGCCAGCAGCTTCGGGGAGAGAATGGGTGAAGCTTTCTTT. Its translation: CASSFGERMGEAFF. The variable domain in full, completed from reference TRBV7-2 and TRBJ1-1, reads GAGVSQSPSNKVTEKGKDVELRCDPISGHTALYWYRQSLGQGLEFLIYFQGNSAPDKSGLPSDRFSAERTGGSVSTLTIQRTQQEDSAVYLCASSFGERMGEAFFGQGTRLTVV.

The chain recombines TRBV11-2 with TRBJ1-2; no clear D. Deletions cut 0 bases from V and 4 bases from J, with 9 bases between. The germline CDR1 and CDR2 sequences are SGHAT and FQNNGV. This CDR3 contains 14 residues. CDR3 bases: TGTGCCAGCAGCTTAGACCAGAGACTCTATGGCTACACCTTC. Translated: CASSLDQRLYGYTF.

The genes are TRBV4-1 and TRBJ1-5; weak D call: TRBD1 (6 bases). The CDR3 length is 15 residues. Trimming shortened V by 4 bases and J by 3 bases, and 13 bases separated the two germline ends. Germline lookup yields CDR1 MGHRA and CDR2 YSYEKL. CDR3 DNA: TGCGCCAGCAGCCTGCGGACAGAGCACAATCAGCCCCAGCATTTT. It yields the protein CASSLRTEHNQPQHF.

V usage is TRBV11-1 and J usage is TRBJ2-1, with 8 nucleotides matching TRBD1. The CDR3 runs to 15 residues. With V trimmed by 3 bases and J by 7 bases, 8 bases remained unmatched. Germline values: CDR1 SGHAT, CDR2 FQDESV (reference sequence). For the CDR3, the DNA is TGTGCCAGCAGCTTCGGACAGGGAACGGGGAATGAGCAGTTCTTC. Its protein is CASSFGQGTGNEQFF. The whole variable domain, filled in from reference TRBV11-1 and TRBJ2-1, reads EAEVAQSPRYKITEKSQAVAFWCDPISGHATLYWYRQILGQGPELLVQFQDESVVDDSQLPKDRFSAERLKGVDSTLKIQPAELGDSAMYLCASSFGQGTGNEQFFGPGTRLTVL.

V and J are TRBV19 and TRBJ1-1; 7 nucleotides align to TRBD1. The trim removed 5 bases at V and 6 bases at J, leaving 9 bases unmatched. Per the germline V gene, CDR1 is LNHDA and CDR2 is SQIVND (reference sequence). CDR3 length: 14 residues. The CDR3 DNA follows: TGTGCCAGTAGTCGGGACAGTGTTCGATCTGAAGCTTTCTTT. Its protein product is CASSRDSVRSEAFF.

The chain employs TRBV27 and TRBJ2-5; TRBD2 matches 7 bases. Looked up from germline, CDR1 is MNHEY and CDR2 is SMNVEV (reference sequence). The CDR3 is 16 residues long. Losses at the gene ends were 3 bases for V and 2 bases for J; bases not matched to a gene: 9. This CDR3 reads CASSFGRGNLQETQYF. In DNA, the CDR3 is TGTGCCAGCAGTTTCGGGCGGGGGAACCTACAAGAGACCCAGTACTTC.

The chain combines TRBV5-1 with TRBJ2-7; 8 nucleotides match TRBD1. The CDR3 loop spans 14 amino acids. Germline lookup yields CDR1 SGHRS and CDR2 YFSETQ. Trimming removed 0 bases from V and 4 bases from J; junction bases left unmatched: 3. CDR3 region: CASSLGTGQYEQYF. The CDR3 DNA follows: TGCGCCAGCAGCTTGGGGACAGGGCAGTACGAGCAGTACTTC.

The chain recombines TRBV3-1 (or the pseudogene TRBV3-2) with TRBJ1-2; 8 bases line up with TRBD1. The CDR3 covers 14 residues. Trimming took 4 bases from V and 4 from J; bases not matched to a gene: 5. Germline values: CDR1 LGHDT, CDR2 YNNKEL (reference sequence). The CDR3 sequence: CASSPRDRFYGYTF. The CDR3 nucleotides are TGTGCCAGCAGCCCCCGGGACAGGTTCTATGGCTACACCTTC.

The chain carries TRBV3-1 (or the pseudogene TRBV3-2) and TRBJ1-1; D possibly corresponds to TRBD1 (5 bases). Germline CDR1 LGHDT, CDR2 YNNKEL (reference sequence). V was trimmed by 5 bases and J by 10 bases, leaving 14 bases between them. The CDR3 spans 12 residues. CDR3 loop: CASSSGGKGAFF. In DNA, the CDR3 is TGTGCCAGCAGCTCTGGGGGGAAAGGAGCTTTCTTT.

This chain links TRBV6-2 or TRBV6-3 with TRBJ1-3, with TRBD1 matching over 7 bases. Germline-derived CDR1 and CDR2 are MNHEY and SVGEGT. This CDR3 is built from 16 residues. V gave up 6 bases and J gave up 8 bases; unmatched junction bases: 16. CDR3 nucleotide sequence: TGTGCCAGCAGCCTACAGGGGAAACCAACCGGAGACACCATATATTTT. This encodes CASSLQGKPTGDTIYF.

The V and J genes are TRBV18 and TRBJ2-3, with D possibly being TRBD1 (6 bases). CDR1 is KGHSH and CDR2 is LQKENI in the germline V gene. The CDR3 has 15 amino acids. V lost 3 bases and J lost 1, with 11 bases in between. CDR3 sequence reads: CASSPVGAGTDTQYF. In nucleotides, the CDR3 is TGTGCCAGCTCACCGGTGGGGGCGGGCACAGATACGCAGTATTTT. The variable domain in full, completed from reference TRBV18 and TRBJ2-3, reads NAGVMQNPRHLVRRRGQEARLRCSPMKGHSHVYWYRQLPEEGLKFMVYLQKENIIDESGMPKERFSAEFPKEGPSILRIQQVVRGDSAAYFCASSPVGAGTDTQYFGPGTRLTVL.

This clone was observed a few times. This chain uses TRBV6-5 with TRBJ1-6; the D gene is possibly TRBD1 (6 bases). This CDR3 region has 16 residues. Germline assignment: CDR1 MNHEY and CDR2 SVGAGI. Trimming removed 0 bases from V and 0 bases from J, with 6 bases in between. CDR3 DNA: TGTGCCAGCAGTTACTCGACAGGCTCCTATAATTCACCCCTCCACTTT. Its translation: CASSYSTGSYNSPLHF.

V is TRBV5-1 and J is TRBJ2-2; perhaps TRBD2 as D (6 bases). V was pared by 4 bases and J by 3 bases, with 10 bases between. The CDR3 contains 14 residues. Germline V gene lookup returns CDR1 SGHRS and CDR2 YFSETQ. The CDR3 region has the DNA TGCGCCAGCAGCCGCGGGGAGGACACCGGGGAGCTGTTTTTT. It translates to CASSRGEDTGELFF.

V usage is TRBV3-1 (or the pseudogene TRBV3-2) and J usage is TRBJ2-5; 8 bases match TRBD1. The ends lost 4 bases at V and 7 bases at J; junction bases unmatched: 11. The CDR3 is 15 residues long. The germline CDR1 and CDR2 sequences are LGHDT and YNNKEL (reference sequence). The CDR3 DNA is TGTGCCAGCAGCCTCTCCCTTGGACAGGGAGTGACCCAGTACTTC. It is translated as CASSLSLGQGVTQYF.